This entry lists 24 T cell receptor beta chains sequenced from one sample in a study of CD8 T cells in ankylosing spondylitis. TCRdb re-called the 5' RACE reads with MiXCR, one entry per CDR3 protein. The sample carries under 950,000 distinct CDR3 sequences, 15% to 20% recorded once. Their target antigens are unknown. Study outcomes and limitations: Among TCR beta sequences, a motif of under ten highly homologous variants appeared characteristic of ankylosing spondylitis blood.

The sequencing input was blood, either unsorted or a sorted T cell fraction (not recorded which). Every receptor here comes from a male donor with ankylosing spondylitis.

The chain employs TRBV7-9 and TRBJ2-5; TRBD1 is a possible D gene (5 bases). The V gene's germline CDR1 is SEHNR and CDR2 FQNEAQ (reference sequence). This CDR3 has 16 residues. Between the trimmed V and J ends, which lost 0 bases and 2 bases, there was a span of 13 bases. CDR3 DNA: TGTGCCAGCAGCTTAGCGCTAGGGGCTAATCAAGAGACCCAGTACTTC. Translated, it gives CASSLALGANQETQYF.

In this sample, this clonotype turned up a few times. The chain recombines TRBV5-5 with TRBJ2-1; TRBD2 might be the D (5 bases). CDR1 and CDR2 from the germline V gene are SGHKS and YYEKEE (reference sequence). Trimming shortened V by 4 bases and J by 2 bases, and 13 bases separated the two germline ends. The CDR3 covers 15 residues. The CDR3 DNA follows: TGTGCCAGCAGCCCTGGGCGGGCGACCTACAATGAGCAGTTCTTC. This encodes CASSPGRATYNEQFF.

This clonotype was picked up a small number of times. CDR3 amino acids: CASSYDREVPEQYF. CDR3 coding DNA: TGTGCCAGCAGTTACGACAGGGAGGTTCCGGAGCAGTACTTC. The chain is built from TRBV6-5 and TRBJ2-7; weak D call: TRBD1 (7 bases). The CDR3 has 14 amino acids. V was pared by 2 bases and J by 7 bases, with 15 bases between. CDR1 MNHEY and CDR2 SVGAGI come from the germline V gene.

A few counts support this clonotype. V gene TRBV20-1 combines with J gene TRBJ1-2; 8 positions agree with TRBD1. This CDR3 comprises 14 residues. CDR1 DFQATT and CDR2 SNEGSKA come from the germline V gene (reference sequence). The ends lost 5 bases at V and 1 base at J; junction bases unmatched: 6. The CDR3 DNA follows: TGCAGTGCTGACGGGACAGGAGTTAACTATGGCTACACCTTC. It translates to CSADGTGVNYGYTF.

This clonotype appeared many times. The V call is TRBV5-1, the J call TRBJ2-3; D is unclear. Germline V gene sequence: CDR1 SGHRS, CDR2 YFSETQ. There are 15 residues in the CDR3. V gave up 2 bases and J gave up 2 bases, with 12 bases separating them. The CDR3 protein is CASSLFSGSTDTQYF. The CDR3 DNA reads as TGCGCCAGCAGCTTATTTTCGGGCTCCACAGATACGCAGTATTTT. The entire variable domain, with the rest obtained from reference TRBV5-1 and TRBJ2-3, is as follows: KAGVTQTPRYLIKTRGQQVTLSCSPISGHRSVSWYQQTPGQGLQFLFEYFSETQRNKGNFPGRFSGRQFSNSRSEMNVSTLELGDSALYLCASSLFSGSTDTQYFGPGTRLTVL.

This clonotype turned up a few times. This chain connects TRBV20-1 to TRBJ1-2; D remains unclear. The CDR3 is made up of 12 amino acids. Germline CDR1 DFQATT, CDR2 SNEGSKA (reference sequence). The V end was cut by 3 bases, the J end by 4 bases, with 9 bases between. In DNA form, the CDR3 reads TGCAGTGCTAGGGGGATCTCCTATGGCTACACCTTC. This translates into CSARGISYGYTF.

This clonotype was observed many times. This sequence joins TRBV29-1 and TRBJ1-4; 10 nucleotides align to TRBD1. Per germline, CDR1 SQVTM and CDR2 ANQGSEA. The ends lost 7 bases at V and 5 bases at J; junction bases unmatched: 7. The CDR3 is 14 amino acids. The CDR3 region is CSARLDRGNEKLFF. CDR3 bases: TGCAGCGCCCGACTGGACAGGGGGAATGAAAAACTGTTTTTT.

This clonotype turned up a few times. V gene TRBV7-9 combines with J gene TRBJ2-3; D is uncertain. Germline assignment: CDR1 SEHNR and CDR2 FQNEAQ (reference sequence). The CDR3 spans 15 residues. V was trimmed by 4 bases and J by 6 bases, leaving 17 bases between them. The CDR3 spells CASSSMPGEVDTQYF. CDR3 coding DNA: TGTGCCAGCAGCTCCATGCCAGGTGAAGTGGATACGCAGTATTTT.

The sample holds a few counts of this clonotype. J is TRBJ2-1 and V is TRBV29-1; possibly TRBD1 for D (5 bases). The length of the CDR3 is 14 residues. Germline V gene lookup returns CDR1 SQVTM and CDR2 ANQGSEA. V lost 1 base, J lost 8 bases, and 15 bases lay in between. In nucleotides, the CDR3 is TGCAGCGTTGAAGGGCAGGGCCTTCTGGATGAGCAGTTCTTC. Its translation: CSVEGQGLLDEQFF.

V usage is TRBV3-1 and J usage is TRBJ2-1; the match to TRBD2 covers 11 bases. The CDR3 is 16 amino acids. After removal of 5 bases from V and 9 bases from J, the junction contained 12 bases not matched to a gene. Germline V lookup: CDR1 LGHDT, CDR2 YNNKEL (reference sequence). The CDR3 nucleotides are TGTGCCAGCAGCATCGTTAGCGGGGGGGCAAACGGTGAGCAGTTCTTC. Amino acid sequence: CASSIVSGGANGEQFF.

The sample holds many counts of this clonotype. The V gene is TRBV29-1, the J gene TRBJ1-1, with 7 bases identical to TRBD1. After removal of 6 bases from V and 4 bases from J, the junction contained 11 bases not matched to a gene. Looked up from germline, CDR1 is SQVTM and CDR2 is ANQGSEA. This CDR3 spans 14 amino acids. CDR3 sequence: CSVETGNGGTEAFF. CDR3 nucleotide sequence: TGCAGCGTCGAGACAGGGAACGGGGGCACTGAAGCTTTCTTT.

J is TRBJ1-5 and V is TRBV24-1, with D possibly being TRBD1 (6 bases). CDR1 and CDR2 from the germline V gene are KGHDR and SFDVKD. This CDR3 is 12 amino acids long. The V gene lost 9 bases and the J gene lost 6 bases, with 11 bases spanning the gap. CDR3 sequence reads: CATRGRGQPQHF. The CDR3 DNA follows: TGTGCCACCCGCGGCAGGGGTCAGCCCCAGCATTTT.

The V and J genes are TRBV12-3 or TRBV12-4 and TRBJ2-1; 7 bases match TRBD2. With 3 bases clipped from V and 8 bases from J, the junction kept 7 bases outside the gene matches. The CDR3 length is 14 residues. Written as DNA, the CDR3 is TGTGCCAGCAGTTTGGTGCGGGGGAGCGATGAGCAGTTCTTC. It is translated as CASSLVRGSDEQFF.

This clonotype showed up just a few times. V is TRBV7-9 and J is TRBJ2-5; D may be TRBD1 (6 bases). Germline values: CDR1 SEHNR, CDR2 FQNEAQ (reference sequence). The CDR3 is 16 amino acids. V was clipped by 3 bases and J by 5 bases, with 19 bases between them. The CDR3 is CASSFLRGNNRETQYF. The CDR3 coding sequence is TGTGCCAGCAGCTTTCTCAGGGGCAATAACCGGGAGACCCAGTACTTC.

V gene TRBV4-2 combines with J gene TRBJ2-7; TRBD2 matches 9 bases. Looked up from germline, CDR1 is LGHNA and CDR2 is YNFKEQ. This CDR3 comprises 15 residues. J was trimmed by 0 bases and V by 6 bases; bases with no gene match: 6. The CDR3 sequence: CASRAYSGGSYEQYF. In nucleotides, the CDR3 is TGTGCCAGCAGAGCCTATAGCGGGGGCTCCTACGAGCAGTACTTC.

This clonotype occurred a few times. The CDR3 sequence: CASSRAGTGGFEAFF. The CDR3 region has the DNA TGTGCCAGCAGCCGGGCAGGGACAGGGGGCTTTGAAGCTTTCTTT. The gene calls are TRBV3-1 and TRBJ1-1; 12 nucleotides align to TRBD1. Germline V gene lookup returns CDR1 LGHDT and CDR2 YNNKEL (reference sequence). The CDR3 runs 15 residues. The J segment lost 7 bases and the V segment lost 4 bases, leaving 7 bases of the junction unmatched.

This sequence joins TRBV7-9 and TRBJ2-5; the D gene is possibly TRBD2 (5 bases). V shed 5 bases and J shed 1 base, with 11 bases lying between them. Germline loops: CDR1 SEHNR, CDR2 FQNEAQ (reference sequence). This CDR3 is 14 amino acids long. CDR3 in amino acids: CASSGSGIQETQYF. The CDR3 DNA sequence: TGTGCCAGCAGCGGCTCCGGGATCCAAGAGACCCAGTACTTC.

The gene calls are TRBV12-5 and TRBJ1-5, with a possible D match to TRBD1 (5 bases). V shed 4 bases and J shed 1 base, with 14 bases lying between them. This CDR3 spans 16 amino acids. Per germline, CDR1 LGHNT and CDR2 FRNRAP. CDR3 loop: CASGSGTSVSNQPQHF. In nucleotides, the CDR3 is TGTGCTAGTGGTTCGGGGACGAGCGTGAGCAATCAGCCCCAGCATTTT. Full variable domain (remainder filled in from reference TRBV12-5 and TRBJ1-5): DARVTQTPRHKVTEMGQEVTMRCQPILGHNTVFWYRQTMMQGLELLAYFRNRAPLDDSGMPKDRFSAEMPDATLATLKIQPSEPRDSAVYFCASGSGTSVSNQPQHFGDGTRLSIL.

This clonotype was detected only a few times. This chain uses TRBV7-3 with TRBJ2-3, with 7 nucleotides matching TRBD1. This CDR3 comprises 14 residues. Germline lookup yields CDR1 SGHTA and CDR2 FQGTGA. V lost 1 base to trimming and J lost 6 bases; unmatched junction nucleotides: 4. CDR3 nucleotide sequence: TGTGCCAGCAGCTTAAGCAGGGGGTCGGATACGCAGTATTTT. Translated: CASSLSRGSDTQYF.

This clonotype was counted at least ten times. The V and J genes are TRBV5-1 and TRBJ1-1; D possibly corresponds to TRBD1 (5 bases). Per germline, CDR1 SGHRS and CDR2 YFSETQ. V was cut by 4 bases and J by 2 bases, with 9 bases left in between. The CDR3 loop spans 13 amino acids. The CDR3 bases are TGCGCCAGCAGCGCCCGGGACAACACTGAAGCTTTCTTT. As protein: CASSARDNTEAFF.

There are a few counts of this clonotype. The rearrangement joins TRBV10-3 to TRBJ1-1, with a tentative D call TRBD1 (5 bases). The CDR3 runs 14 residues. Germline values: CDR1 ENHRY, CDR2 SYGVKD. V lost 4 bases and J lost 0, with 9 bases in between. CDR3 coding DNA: TGTGCCATCAGTGCGAGGGACTTGAACACTGAAGCTTTCTTT. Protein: CAISARDLNTEAFF.

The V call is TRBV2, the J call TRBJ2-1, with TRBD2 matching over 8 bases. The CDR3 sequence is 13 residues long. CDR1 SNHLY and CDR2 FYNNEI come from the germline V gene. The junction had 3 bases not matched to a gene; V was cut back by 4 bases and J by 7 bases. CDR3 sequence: CASSAVAGNEQFF. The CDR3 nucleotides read TGTGCCAGCAGTGCTGTAGCGGGGAATGAGCAGTTCTTC.

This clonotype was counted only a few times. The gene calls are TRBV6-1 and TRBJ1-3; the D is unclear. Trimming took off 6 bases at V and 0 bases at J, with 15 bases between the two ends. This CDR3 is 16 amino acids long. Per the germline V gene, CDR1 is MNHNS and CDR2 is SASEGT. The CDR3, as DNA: TGTGCCAGCAGCCTAATACACAGCGACTCTGGAAACACCATATATTTT. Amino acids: CASSLIHSDSGNTIYF.

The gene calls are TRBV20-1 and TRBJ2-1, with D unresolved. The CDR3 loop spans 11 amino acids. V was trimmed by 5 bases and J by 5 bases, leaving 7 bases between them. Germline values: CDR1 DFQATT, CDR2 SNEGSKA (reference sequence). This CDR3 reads CSAPRNNEQFF. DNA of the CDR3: TGCAGTGCTCCCAGAAACAATGAGCAGTTCTTC.